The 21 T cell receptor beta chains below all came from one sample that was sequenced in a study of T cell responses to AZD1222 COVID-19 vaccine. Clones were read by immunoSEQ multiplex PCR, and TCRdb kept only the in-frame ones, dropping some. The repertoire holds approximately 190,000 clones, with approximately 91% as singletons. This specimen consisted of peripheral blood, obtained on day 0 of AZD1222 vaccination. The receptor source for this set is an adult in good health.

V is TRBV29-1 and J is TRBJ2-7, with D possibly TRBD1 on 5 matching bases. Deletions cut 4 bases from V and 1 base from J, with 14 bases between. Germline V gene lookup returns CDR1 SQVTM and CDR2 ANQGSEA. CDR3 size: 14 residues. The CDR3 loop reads CSVGGQGHSYEQYF. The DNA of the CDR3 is TGCAGCGTTGGTGGTCAGGGCCATTCCTACGAGCAGTACTTC.

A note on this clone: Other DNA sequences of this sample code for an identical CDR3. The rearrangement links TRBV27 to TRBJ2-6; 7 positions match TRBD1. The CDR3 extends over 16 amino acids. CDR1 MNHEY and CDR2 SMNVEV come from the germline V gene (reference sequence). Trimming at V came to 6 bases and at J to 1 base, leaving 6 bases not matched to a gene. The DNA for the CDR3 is TGTGCCAGCAGGCAGACAGGGCCATCTGGGGCCAACGTCCTGACTTTC. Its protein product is CASRQTGPSGANVLTF.

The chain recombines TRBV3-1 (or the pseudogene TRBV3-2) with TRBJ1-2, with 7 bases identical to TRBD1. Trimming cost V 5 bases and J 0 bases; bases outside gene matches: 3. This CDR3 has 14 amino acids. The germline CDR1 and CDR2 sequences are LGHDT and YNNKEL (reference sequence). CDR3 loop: CASSGDSSNYGYTF. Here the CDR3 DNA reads TGTGCCAGCAGCGGGGACAGCTCTAACTATGGCTACACCTTC.

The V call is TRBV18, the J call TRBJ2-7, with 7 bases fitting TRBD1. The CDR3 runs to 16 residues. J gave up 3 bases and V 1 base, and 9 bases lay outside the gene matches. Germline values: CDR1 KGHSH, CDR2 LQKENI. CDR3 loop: CASSPQAGTAIYEQYF. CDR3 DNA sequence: TGTGCCAGCTCACCACAGGCAGGGACAGCGATCTACGAGCAGTACTTC.

CDR3 nucleotides: TGTGCCAGCAGTTCTAGCGGGGGGGCGTCGGAGCAGTACTTC. It codes for CASSSSGGASEQYF. This chain uses TRBV6-6 with TRBJ2-7; TRBD2 aligns across 12 bases. With 4 bases clipped from V and 7 bases from J, the junction kept 5 bases outside the gene matches. The CDR3 is 14 amino acids. Germline lookup yields CDR1 MNHNY and CDR2 SVGAGI (reference sequence).

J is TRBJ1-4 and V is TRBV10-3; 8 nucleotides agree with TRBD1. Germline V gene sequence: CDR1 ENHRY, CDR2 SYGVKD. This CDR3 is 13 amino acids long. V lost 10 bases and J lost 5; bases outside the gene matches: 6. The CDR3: CASGQGANEKLFF. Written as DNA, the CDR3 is TGTGCCAGTGGACAGGGCGCAAATGAAAAACTGTTTTTT.

As DNA, the CDR3 is TGTGCCAGCAGCTTAAAAGGGACTAGCGGGTTTGGTGAGCAGTTCTTC. Amino acids: CASSLKGTSGFGEQFF. The chain couples TRBV7-3 to TRBJ2-1; 12 nucleotides agree with TRBD2. The ends lost 1 base at V and 9 bases at J; junction bases unmatched: 7. This CDR3 spans 16 amino acids. Germline V gene data show CDR1 as SGHTA and CDR2 as FQGTGA.

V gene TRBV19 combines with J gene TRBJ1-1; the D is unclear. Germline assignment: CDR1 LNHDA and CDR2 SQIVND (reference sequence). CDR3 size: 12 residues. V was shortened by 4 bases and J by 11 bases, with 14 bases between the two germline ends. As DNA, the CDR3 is TGTGCCAGTAGTACCCGGTGGAGTGGGGCTTTCTTT. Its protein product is CASSTRWSGAFF. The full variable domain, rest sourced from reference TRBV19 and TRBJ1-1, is DGGITQSPKYLFRKEGQNVTLSCEQNLNHDAMYWYRQDPGQGLRLIYYSQIVNDFQKGDIAEGYSVSREKKESFPLTVTSAQKNPTAFYLCASSTRWSGAFFGQGTRLTVV.

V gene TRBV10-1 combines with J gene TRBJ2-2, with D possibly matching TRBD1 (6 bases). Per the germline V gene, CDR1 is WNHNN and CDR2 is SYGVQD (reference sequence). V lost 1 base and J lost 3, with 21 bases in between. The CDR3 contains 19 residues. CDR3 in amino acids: CASSEFSDRQGQYTGELFF. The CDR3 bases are TGCGCCAGCAGTGAGTTCTCAGACCGGCAGGGACAATACACCGGGGAGCTGTTTTTT.

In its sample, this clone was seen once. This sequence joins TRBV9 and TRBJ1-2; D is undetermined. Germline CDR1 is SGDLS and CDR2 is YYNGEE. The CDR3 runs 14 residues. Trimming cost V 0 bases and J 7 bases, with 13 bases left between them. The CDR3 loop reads CASSVAAAGLGYTF. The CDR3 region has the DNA TGTGCCAGCAGCGTAGCGGCCGCCGGACTTGGCTACACCTTC.

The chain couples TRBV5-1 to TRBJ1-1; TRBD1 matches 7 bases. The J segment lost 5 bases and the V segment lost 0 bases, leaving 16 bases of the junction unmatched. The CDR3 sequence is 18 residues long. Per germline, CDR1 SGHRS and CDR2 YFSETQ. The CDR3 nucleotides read TGCGCCAGCAGCTTGGCACAGGGGTTAGTTCAAGGGAGAACTGAAGCTTTCTTT. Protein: CASSLAQGLVQGRTEAFF. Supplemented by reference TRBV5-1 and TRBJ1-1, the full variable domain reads KAGVTQTPRYLIKTRGQQVTLSCSPISGHRSVSWYQQTPGQGLQFLFEYFSETQRNKGNFPGRFSGRQFSNSRSEMNVSTLELGDSALYLCASSLAQGLVQGRTEAFFGQGTRLTVV.

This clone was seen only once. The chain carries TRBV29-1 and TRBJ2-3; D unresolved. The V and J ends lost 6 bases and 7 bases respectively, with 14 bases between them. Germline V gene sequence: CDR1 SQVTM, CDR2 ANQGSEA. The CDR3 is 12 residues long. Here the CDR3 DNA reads TGCAGCGTAGATAGGGATAGGAATACGCAGTATTTT. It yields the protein CSVDRDRNTQYF.

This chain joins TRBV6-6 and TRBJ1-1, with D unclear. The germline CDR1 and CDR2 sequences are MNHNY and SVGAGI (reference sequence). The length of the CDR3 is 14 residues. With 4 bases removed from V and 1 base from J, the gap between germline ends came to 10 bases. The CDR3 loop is CASSLGPGNTEAFF. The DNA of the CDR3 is TGTGCCAGCAGTTTGGGTCCGGGGAACACTGAAGCTTTCTTT.

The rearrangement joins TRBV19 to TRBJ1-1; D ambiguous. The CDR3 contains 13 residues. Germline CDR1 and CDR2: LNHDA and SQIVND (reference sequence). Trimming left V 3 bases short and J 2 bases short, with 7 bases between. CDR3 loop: CASSISFNTEAFF. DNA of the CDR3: TGTGCCAGTAGTATCTCATTTAACACTGAAGCTTTCTTT.

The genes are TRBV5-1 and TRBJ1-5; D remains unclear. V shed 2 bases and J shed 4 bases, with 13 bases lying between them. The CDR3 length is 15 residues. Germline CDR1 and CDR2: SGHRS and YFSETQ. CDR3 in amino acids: CASSLGWGWNQPQHF. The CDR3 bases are TGCGCCAGCAGCTTAGGTTGGGGATGGAATCAGCCCCAGCATTTT.

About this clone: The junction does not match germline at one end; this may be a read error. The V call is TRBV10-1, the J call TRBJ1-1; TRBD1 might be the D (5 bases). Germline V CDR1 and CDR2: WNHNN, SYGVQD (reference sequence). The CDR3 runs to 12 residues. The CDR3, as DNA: TGCGCCAGCAGTGAGTCAGGGACCCCACTGTCCTTT. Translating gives CASSESGTPLSF.

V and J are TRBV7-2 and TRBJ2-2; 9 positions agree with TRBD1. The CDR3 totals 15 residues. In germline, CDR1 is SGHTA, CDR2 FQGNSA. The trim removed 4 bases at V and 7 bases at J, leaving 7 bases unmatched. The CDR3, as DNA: TGTGCCAGCAGCTCGGGACAGGGAACTGGCGGGGAGCTGTTTTTT. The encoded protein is CASSSGQGTGGELFF.

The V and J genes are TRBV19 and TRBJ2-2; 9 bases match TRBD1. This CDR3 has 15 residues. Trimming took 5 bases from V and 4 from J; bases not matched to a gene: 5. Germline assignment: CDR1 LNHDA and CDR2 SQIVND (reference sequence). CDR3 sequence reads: CASSPGTGLTGELFF. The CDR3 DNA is TGTGCCAGTAGTCCCGGGACAGGGCTCACCGGGGAGCTGTTTTTT.

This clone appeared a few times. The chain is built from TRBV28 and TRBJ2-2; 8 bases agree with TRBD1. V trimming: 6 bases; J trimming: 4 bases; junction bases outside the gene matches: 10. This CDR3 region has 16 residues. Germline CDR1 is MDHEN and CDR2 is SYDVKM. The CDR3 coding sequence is TGTGCCAGCAGGGCCGTCGGGACAGGCGGCACCGGGGAGCTGTTTTTT. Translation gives CASRAVGTGGTGELFF.

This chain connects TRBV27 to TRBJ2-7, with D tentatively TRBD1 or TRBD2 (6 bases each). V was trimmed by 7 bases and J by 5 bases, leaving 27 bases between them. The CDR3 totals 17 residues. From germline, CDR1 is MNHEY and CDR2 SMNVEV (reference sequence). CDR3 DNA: TGTGCCAGCACACTCTATGGGGGCGTGGGGGGTCTCCACGAGCAGTACTTC. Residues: CASTLYGGVGGLHEQYF.

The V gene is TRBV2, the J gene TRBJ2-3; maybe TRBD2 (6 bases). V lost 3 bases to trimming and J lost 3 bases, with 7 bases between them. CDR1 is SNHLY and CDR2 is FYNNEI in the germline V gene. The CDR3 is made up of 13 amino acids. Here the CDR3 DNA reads TGTGCCAGCAGTGAGGGGGGTACAGATACGCAGTATTTT. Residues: CASSEGGTDTQYF. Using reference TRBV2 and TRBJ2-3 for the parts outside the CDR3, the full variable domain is EPEVTQTPSHQVTQMGQEVILRCVPISNHLYFYWYRQILGQKVEFLVSFYNNEISEKSEIFDDQFSVERPDGSNFTLKIRSTKLEDSAMYFCASSEGGTDTQYFGPGTRLTVL.